This T cell receptor (beta chain) was sequenced in a study of T cell responses to AZD1222 COVID-19 vaccine. Findings and caveats of the study: Seropositive AZD1222 recipients at baseline numbered only 5 or 6. Clonal diversity was possibly underestimated; the donors were predominantly white British and more often female. The study found vaccine-associated CD4 TCRs spanning spike, dominant at 160-218 and 743-854.

A note on this clone: Its antigen is as yet unknown.

The CDR3 extends over 14 amino acids. CDR1 and CDR2 from the germline V gene are MNHEY and SMNVEV (reference sequence). Trimming removed 5 bases from V and 7 bases from J, with 15 bases in between. TCRdb keeps only in-frame clones here, not all; method: immunoSEQ multiplex PCR. This sample has about 150,000 clones; more than 85% occur once, and the top ten carry 5.5% to 8.5%. This TCR was recovered from an adult who had recovered from COVID-19. The chain carries TRBV27 and TRBJ2-1, with unresolved D. The material sequenced was peripheral blood, taken after recovery from COVID-19. The CDR3: CASSPIIGGNEQFF. DNA of the CDR3: TGTGCCAGCAGTCCTATCATTGGCGGAAATGAGCAGTTCTTC.